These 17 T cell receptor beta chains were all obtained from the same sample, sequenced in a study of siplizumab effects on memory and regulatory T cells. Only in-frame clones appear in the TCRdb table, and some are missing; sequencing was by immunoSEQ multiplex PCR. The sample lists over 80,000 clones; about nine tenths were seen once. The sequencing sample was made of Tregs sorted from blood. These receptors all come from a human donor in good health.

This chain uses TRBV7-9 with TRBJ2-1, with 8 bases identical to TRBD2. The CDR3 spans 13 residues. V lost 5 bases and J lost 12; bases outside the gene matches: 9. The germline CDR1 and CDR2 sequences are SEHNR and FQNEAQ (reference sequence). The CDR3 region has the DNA TGTGCCAGCAGCCCGGTGGCGGGACTAGGGCAGTTCTTC. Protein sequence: CASSPVAGLGQFF.

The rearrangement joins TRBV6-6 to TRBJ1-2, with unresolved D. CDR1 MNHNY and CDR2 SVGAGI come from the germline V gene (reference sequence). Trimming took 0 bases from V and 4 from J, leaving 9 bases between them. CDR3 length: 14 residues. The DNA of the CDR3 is TGTGCCAGCAGTTACTCTCGCGGGATCTATGGCTACACCTTC. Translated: CASSYSRGIYGYTF.

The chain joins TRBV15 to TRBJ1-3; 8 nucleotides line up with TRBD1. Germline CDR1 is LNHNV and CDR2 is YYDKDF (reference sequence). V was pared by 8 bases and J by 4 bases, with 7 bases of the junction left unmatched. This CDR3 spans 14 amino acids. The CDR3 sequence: CATHSGTGGNTIYF. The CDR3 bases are TGTGCCACCCATTCCGGGACAGGAGGAAACACCATATATTTT. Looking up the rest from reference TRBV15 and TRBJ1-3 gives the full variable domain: DAMVIQNPRYQVTQFGKPVTLSCSQTLNHNVMYWYQQKSSQAPKLLFHYYDKDFNNEADTPDNFQSRRPNTSFCFLDIRSPGLGDTAMYLCATHSGTGGNTIYFGEGSWLTVV.

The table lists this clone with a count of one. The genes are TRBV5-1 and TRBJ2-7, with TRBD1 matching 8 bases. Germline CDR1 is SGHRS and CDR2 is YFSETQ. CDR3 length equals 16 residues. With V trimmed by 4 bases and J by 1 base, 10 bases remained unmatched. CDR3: CASSQFRQGSSYEQYF. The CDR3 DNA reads TGCGCCAGCAGCCAATTCCGACAGGGGTCGTCCTACGAGCAGTACTTC.

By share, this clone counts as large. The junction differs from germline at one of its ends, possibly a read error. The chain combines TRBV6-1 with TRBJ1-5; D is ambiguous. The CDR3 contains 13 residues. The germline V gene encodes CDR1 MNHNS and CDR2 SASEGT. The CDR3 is CASSGQVQRASDF. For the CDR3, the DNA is TGTGCCAGCAGTGGGCAGGTTCAGAGGGCCTCGGATTTT.

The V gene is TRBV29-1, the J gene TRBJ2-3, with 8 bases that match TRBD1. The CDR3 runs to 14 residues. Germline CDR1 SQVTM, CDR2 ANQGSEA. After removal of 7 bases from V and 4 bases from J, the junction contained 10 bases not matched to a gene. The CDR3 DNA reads TGCAGCGAAAGCAGGGGGCTGTCGGCAGATACGCAGTATTTT. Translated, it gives CSESRGLSADTQYF.

The CDR3 DNA sequence: TGCGCCAGCTCCTGGGAGGCTAGCGGGGGGCGGAGCGACATTCAGTACTTC. It encodes CASSWEASGGRSDIQYF. V gene TRBV5-1 combines with J gene TRBJ2-4, with 11 bases matching TRBD2. The CDR3 is made up of 17 amino acids. Germline assignment: CDR1 SGHRS and CDR2 YFSETQ. Unmatched junction bases numbered 17, after V lost 7 bases and J lost 8 bases.

The CDR3 sequence is CASSGPGLLYEQYF. The CDR3 bases are TGTGCCAGCAGTGGACCAGGGCTCCTCTACGAGCAGTACTTC. The gene calls are TRBV6-1 and TRBJ2-7; D may be TRBD1 (5 bases). The CDR3 is 14 amino acids. Trimming took off 4 bases at V and 3 bases at J, with 13 bases between the two ends. CDR1 is MNHNS, CDR2 SASEGT, per germline.

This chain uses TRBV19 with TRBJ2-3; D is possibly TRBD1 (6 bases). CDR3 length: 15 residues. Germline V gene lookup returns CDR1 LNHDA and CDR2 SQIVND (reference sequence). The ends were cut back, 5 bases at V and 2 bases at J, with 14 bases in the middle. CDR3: CASSSGTLNTDTQYF. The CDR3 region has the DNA TGTGCCAGTAGTTCCGGGACACTAAACACAGATACGCAGTATTTT.

CDR3 protein: CASSDNLAGGPAYNEQFF. The CDR3, as DNA: TGTGCCAGTAGCGACAATCTAGCGGGGGGGCCGGCCTACAATGAGCAGTTCTTC. This chain links TRBV19 with TRBJ2-1, with TRBD2 matching 12 bases. V lost 6 bases, J lost 2 bases, and 11 bases stayed unmatched. Germline CDR1 is LNHDA and CDR2 is SQIVND (reference sequence). The CDR3 has 18 residues.

The CDR3 spells CASSVVPRGNTEAFF. CDR3 DNA sequence: TGTGCCAGCAGCGTAGTGCCCAGGGGGAACACTGAAGCTTTCTTT. The gene calls are TRBV9 and TRBJ1-1, with D tentatively TRBD1 (6 bases). V gave up 0 bases and J gave up 1 base, with 10 bases separating them. This CDR3 spans 15 amino acids. Germline loops: CDR1 SGDLS, CDR2 YYNGEE.

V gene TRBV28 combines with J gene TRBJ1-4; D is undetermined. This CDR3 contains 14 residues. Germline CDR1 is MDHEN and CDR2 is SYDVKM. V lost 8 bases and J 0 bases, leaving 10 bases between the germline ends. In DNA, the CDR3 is TGTGCCAGCTTACCAGGCCCAACTAATGAAAAACTGTTTTTT. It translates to CASLPGPTNEKLFF.

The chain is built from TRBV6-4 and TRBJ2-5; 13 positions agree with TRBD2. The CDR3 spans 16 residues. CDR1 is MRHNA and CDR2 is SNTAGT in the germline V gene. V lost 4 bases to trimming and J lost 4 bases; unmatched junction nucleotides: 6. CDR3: CASSATGLAGLETQYF. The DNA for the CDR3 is TGTGCCAGCAGTGCCACGGGACTAGCGGGGTTAGAGACCCAGTACTTC.

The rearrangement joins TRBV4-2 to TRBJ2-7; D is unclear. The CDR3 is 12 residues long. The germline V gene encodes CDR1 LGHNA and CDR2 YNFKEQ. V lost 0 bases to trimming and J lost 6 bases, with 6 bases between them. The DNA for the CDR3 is TGTGCCAGCAGCCAAGATCGGAGCGAGCAGTACTTC. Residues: CASSQDRSEQYF.

The CDR3: CASSFYSGAQEQYF. For the CDR3, the DNA is TGTGCCAGCAGCTTTTATAGCGGGGCTCAAGAGCAGTACTTC. V usage is TRBV7-2 and J usage is TRBJ2-5; TRBD2 agrees at 8 bases. CDR3 length equals 14 residues. The junction had 11 bases not matched to a gene; V was cut back by 3 bases and J by 11 bases. Germline V gene sequence: CDR1 SGHTA, CDR2 FQGNSA.

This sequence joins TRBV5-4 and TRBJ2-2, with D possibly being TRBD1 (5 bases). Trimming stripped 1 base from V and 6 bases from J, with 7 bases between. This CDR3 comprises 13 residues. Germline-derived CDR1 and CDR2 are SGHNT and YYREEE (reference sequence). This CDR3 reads CASSLQGPGELFF. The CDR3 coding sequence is TGTGCCAGCAGCTTGCAGGGTCCCGGGGAGCTGTTTTTT.

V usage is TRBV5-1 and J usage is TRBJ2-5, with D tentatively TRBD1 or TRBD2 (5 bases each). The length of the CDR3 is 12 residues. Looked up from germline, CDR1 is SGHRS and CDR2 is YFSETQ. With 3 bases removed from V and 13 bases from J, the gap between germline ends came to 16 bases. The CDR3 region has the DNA TGCGCCAGCAGCTCCGGGACCGCGAGTAGGTACTTC. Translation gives CASSSGTASRYF.